A selection of T cell receptor beta chains follows, all from one sample in a study of human T cells and chemical hapten exposure. TCRdb reprocessed the RACE reads via MiXCR and lists one record per CDR3 protein. The repertoire has around 120,000 distinct CDR3 sequences, roughly 13% of them found once; the top ten carry over 0.85%. The sequences come from whole blood, collected in connection with sensitization to the hapten diphenylcyclopropenone (DPC). These receptors were collected from a man aged 18 to 30 with alopecia areata. Some clones in this sample may be carry-over from other donors' samples. Both conserved end residues are part of each CDR3. D genes are given only for firm matches. Part of the rows lack a size; the others show once, few, many or a class for expanded clones.

j_call clone_size d_call v_call cdr3_nt cdr3_aa
TRBJ1-1 few - TRBV20-1 TGCAGTGCTAGTCGCATCAGCAGGGGGAACACTGAAGCTTTCTTT CSASRISRGNTEAFF
TRBJ2-3 - TRBD2 TRBV3-1 TGTGCCAGCAGCCGAACTAGCGGGGGGTCCCGGGGGACGCAGTATTTT CASSRTSGGSRGTQYF
TRBJ1-1 few - TRBV5-5 TGTGCCACGTTAACAGGGAACACTGAAGCTTTCTTT CATLTGNTEAFF
TRBJ2-7 few TRBD1 TRBV14 TGTGCCAGCAGTCTTTCGCTGGACAGGGAGGAGGCCTACGAGCAGTACTTC CASSLSLDREEAYEQYF
TRBJ2-1 - TRBD1 TRBV11-1 TGTGCCAGCAGCGCGCACAGGGGACCGAATGAGCAGTTCTTC CASSAHRGPNEQFF
TRBJ2-3 few TRBD2 TRBV11-2 TGTGCCAGCAGCTTAGACGGCGGGGGGGCGACAGATACGCAGTATTTT CASSLDGGGATDTQYF
TRBJ2-1 - TRBD2 TRBV7-3 TGTGCCAGCAGCACCGGGAGGGGGAATGAGCAGTTCTTC CASSTGRGNEQFF
TRBJ2-5 - - TRBV6-5 TGTGCCAGCACACAGGGACAGACCCAGTACTTC CASTQGQTQYF
TRBJ1-5 many - TRBV12-3/TRBV12-4 TGTGCCAGCAGTTCCGACGGGGAGGGGAATCAGCCCCAGCATTTT CASSSDGEGNQPQHF
TRBJ1-1 few - TRBV20-1 TGCAGTGCCAACAGACCGGGCACTGAAGCTTTCTTT CSANRPGTEAFF
TRBJ1-1 many - TRBV6-5 TGTGCCAGCAGTTACTCGACGAACACTGAAGCTTTCTTT CASSYSTNTEAFF
TRBJ2-7 few - TRBV5-1 TGCGCCAGCAGCCCTCAGGTTTTGGGGACCTACGAGCAGTACTTC CASSPQVLGTYEQYF
TRBJ1-6 - - TRBV10-2 TGCGCCAGCAAGACAGATGTTAATTCACCCCTCCACTTT CASKTDVNSPLHF
TRBJ2-5 - - TRBV11-1 TGTGCCAGCAGTCTCCAGGGCTCGGTAGTAGAGACCCAGTACTTC CASSLQGSVVETQYF
TRBJ1-5 - - TRBV20-1 TGCAGTGCTAGGTCCCTAGGCAGGGGACTATATAGCAATCAGCCCCAGCATTTT CSARSLGRGLYSNQPQHF
TRBJ2-3 - - TRBV29-1 TGCAGCGTTGTCGGAGGGGGCAGAGGAGATACGCAGTATTTT CSVVGGGRGDTQYF
TRBJ2-5 - - TRBV20-1 TGCAGTGCTAGAGATAAGCTGGGGCGAGAGACCCAGTACTTC CSARDKLGRETQYF
TRBJ2-2 - - TRBV14 TGTGCCAGCAGCCCCAGGCAGGCGGACACCGGGGAGCTGTTTTTT CASSPRQADTGELFF
TRBJ2-7 - TRBD1 TRBV5-6 TGTGCCAGCAGCTTCAGGGGGCCTTACGAGCAGTACTTC CASSFRGPYEQYF
TRBJ1-1 few - TRBV29-1 TGCAGCGCAGGTGGGAGGACTGAAGCTTTCTTT CSAGGRTEAFF
TRBJ1-1 many TRBD1 TRBV9 TGTGCCAGCAGCGAATACAGGGGGCGCAGGGAGACTGAAGCTTTCTTT CASSEYRGRRETEAFF
TRBJ2-3 few TRBD2 TRBV7-2 TGTGCCAGCAGCTGGGGGAGGGACACAGATACGCAGTATTTT CASSWGRDTDTQYF
TRBJ2-7 - TRBD2 TRBV9 TGTGCCAGCAGCGCTTCCGCGGGACTAGCGGGGGCCTACGAGCAGTACTTC CASSASAGLAGAYEQYF
TRBJ1-1 - TRBD1 TRBV11-2 TGTGCCAGCAGCTTGGACAGGATAAAAGCTTTCTTT CASSLDRIKAFF
TRBJ2-1 - - TRBV7-2 TGTGCCAGCAGCAAGGGGGAGACCTTGATCTCCTACAATGAGCAGTTCTTC CASSKGETLISYNEQFF
TRBJ1-1 few - TRBV18 TGTGCCGGAAGTACAGGGTTTTTGCCTGAAGCTTTCTTT CAGSTGFLPEAFF
TRBJ2-2 few - TRBV13 TGTGCCAGCAGCCCACCTTCTCTAGCGACCACCGGGGAGCTGTTTTTT CASSPPSLATTGELFF
TRBJ2-5 - - TRBV7-9 TGTGCCAGCAGCTTCTCTCGGGGTCTGGAGACCCAGTACTTC CASSFSRGLETQYF
TRBJ1-6 many - TRBV7-9 TGTGCCAGCAGCTTCAGGAGCTCCTATAATTCACCCCTCCACTTT CASSFRSSYNSPLHF
TRBJ2-5 - - TRBV4-1 TGCGCCAGCAGCCAAGCCGAAAGGGATGAGACCCAGTACTTC CASSQAERDETQYF
TRBJ2-1 many - TRBV7-6 TGTGCCAGCAGCTTAAGAGGGGGGATCAACAATGAGCAGTTCTTC CASSLRGGINNEQFF
TRBJ2-3 - - TRBV4-2 TGTGCCAGCAGCCAATCCAGCGGGTACACAGATACGCAGTATTTT CASSQSSGYTDTQYF
TRBJ2-2 few - TRBV7-3 TGTGCCAGCAGCGTTGGACAGAGAACCGGGGAGCTGTTTTTT CASSVGQRTGELFF
TRBJ1-1 - - TRBV4-3 TGCGCCAGCAGCCAAGGACAAGATGAAGCTTTCTTT CASSQGQDEAFF
TRBJ2-4 - - TRBV3-1 TGTGCCAGCAGCCAAGGTTACCGAAGGCAGTACTTC CASSQGYRRQYF